The entry below describes one T cell receptor beta chain. As processed by the authors: Amplification of reference gene primers provided the estimated nucleated cell counts. Clones were read by immunoSEQ multiplex PCR, and TCRdb kept only the in-frame ones, dropping some. V and J calls and clone size are as listed in that table; D and trimming were resolved from the DNA. The sample carries 100,000 to 150,000 clones, roughly 85% recorded once. The data originate from a study of blood T cell repertoires in COVID-19. Study information: Samples representing acute and convalescent COVID-19 were sourced from the United States, Italy and Spain.

V trimming: 3 bases; J trimming: 5 bases; junction bases outside the gene matches: 9. This CDR3 comprises 15 residues. CDR1 and CDR2 (germline): LGHDT, YNNKEL (reference sequence). The sequence was obtained from a man aged 80 or over with active or convalescent COVID-19. The specimen sequenced was peripheral blood. The chain combines TRBV3-1 (or the pseudogene TRBV3-2) with TRBJ1-1, with 7 bases matching TRBD1. The CDR3 sequence: CASSQGRDSETEAFF. The DNA of the CDR3 is TGTGCCAGCAGCCAGGGGCGGGACAGCGAAACTGAAGCTTTCTTT.